Below, 27 T cell receptor beta chains from the same sample are listed, as sequenced in a study of molecular identifiers for immune sequencing clone quantification. MiXCR, applied by TCRdb to the PCR reads, yields one record per CDR3 protein. The profile covers 40,000 to 45,000 distinct CDR3 sequences, with roughly 24% appearing a single time and around 0.89% taken by the ten largest. The sample comprised naive CD8+ T cells from blood, with Jurkat cell RNA spiked in. Subset reported: FACS-sorted CD8+CD4-CCR7+CD45RA+ naive T cells. The receptors come from a human donor in good health. Some libraries in this study had Jurkat cell RNA spiked in.

This clonotype was seen only a few times. V and J are TRBV6-1 and TRBJ2-4, with D maybe TRBD1 (6 bases). The CDR3 consists of 14 residues. Trimming stripped 5 bases from V and 6 bases from J, with 14 bases between. Germline V lookup: CDR1 MNHNS, CDR2 SASEGT. CDR3 sequence reads: CASSSADSLNIQYF. The CDR3 DNA sequence: TGTGCCAGCAGTTCAGCGGACAGTTTAAACATTCAGTACTTC.

This clonotype occurred many times. V is TRBV9 and J is TRBJ2-7; D is possibly TRBD1 or TRBD2 (6 bases each). The CDR3 runs 15 residues. With 0 bases removed from V and 2 bases from J, the gap between germline ends came to 12 bases. CDR1 is SGDLS and CDR2 is YYNGEE in the germline V gene. The CDR3 loop is CASSVDGGHPYEQYF. The CDR3 DNA sequence: TGTGCCAGCAGCGTAGACGGGGGCCATCCCTACGAGCAGTACTTC.

Many counts were recorded for this clonotype. The chain employs TRBV9 and TRBJ2-1; 10 nucleotides agree with TRBD2. Trimming took 2 bases from V and 7 from J; bases not matched to a gene: 6. The germline CDR1 and CDR2 sequences are SGDLS and YYNGEE. CDR3 size: 15 residues. CDR3 amino acids: CASSVSSGSFNEQFF. The CDR3 nucleotides read TGTGCCAGCAGCGTTTCTAGCGGGAGTTTTAATGAGCAGTTCTTC.

This clonotype came up many times. The V gene is TRBV7-9, the J gene TRBJ2-7; D remains unclear. The germline CDR1 and CDR2 sequences are SEHNR and FQNEAQ (reference sequence). The CDR3 has 14 residues. V shed 1 base and J shed 7 bases, with 14 bases lying between them. CDR3 nucleotide sequence: TGTGCCAGCAGCTTAGTGGGCCTACCCGTTGAGCAGTACTTC. It specifies CASSLVGLPVEQYF.

The CDR3 reads CASSAPRTGTNEKLFF. CDR3 nucleotide sequence: TGTGCCAGCAGTGCCCCCCGGACAGGCACTAATGAAAAACTGTTTTTT. The V gene is TRBV6-2 or TRBV6-3, the J gene TRBJ1-4; 7 bases agree with TRBD1. The CDR3 has 16 amino acids. Germline loops: CDR1 MNHEY, CDR2 SVGEGT. Trimming at V came to 5 bases and at J to 2 bases, leaving 8 bases not matched to a gene.

The table lists this clonotype with a few counts. This chain links TRBV7-6 with TRBJ1-5; the match to TRBD1 covers 7 bases. Trimming at V came to 5 bases and at J to 4 bases, leaving 5 bases not matched to a gene. The CDR3 consists of 14 residues. CDR1 is SGHVS, CDR2 FNYEAQ, per germline. This CDR3 is CASSRDSQNQPQHF. The CDR3 DNA reads as TGTGCCAGCAGCCGGGACAGCCAGAATCAGCCCCAGCATTTT.

In its sample, this clonotype was seen many times. The genes are TRBV6-1 and TRBJ2-1; 7 nucleotides agree with TRBD2. Germline V gene sequence: CDR1 MNHNS, CDR2 SASEGT. CDR3 size: 15 residues. With 0 bases clipped from V and 7 bases from J, the junction kept 6 bases outside the gene matches. The CDR3 region is CASSEAWRELNEQFF. DNA for the CDR3: TGTGCCAGCAGTGAAGCGTGGCGGGAGCTTAATGAGCAGTTCTTC.

In this sample, this clonotype turned up many times. The J gene is TRBJ2-3, the V gene TRBV12-3 or TRBV12-4; TRBD1 might be the D (5 bases). Trimming took 3 bases from V and 3 from J, leaving 10 bases between them. The CDR3 is 14 residues long. The CDR3 spells CASSFWTPTDTQYF. The DNA of the CDR3 is TGTGCCAGCAGTTTCTGGACACCTACAGATACGCAGTATTTT.

Comment on this clonotype: A much larger clonotype is one base distant, so this may be a read error. The chain carries TRBV7-9 and TRBJ2-2; perhaps TRBD2 as D (5 bases). This CDR3 contains 15 residues. Germline values: CDR1 SEHNR, CDR2 FQNEAQ (reference sequence). As DNA, the CDR3 is TGTGCCAGCAGCCGACCCCAGGAAAACACCGGGGAGCTGGTTTTT. It codes for CASSRPQENTGELVF.

This clonotype was observed at least ten times. The chain joins TRBV2 to TRBJ2-1; D remains ambiguous. Germline values: CDR1 SNHLY, CDR2 FYNNEI. V lost 6 bases to trimming and J lost 2 bases, with 8 bases between them. The CDR3 has 13 amino acids. The CDR3 sequence: CASSDTAYNEQFF. The CDR3 coding sequence is TGTGCCAGCAGCGACACTGCCTACAATGAGCAGTTCTTC.

A few counts support this clonotype. The genes are TRBV5-6 and TRBJ2-1; D might be TRBD1 or TRBD2, each matching 5 bases. The V end lost 7 bases, the J end lost 8 bases, and 13 bases lay between the germline ends. Germline V gene data show CDR1 as SGHDT and CDR2 as YYEEEE. The CDR3 totals 12 residues. CDR3: CASEGPRHEQFF. The DNA for the CDR3 is TGTGCCAGCGAGGGACCTAGGCATGAGCAGTTCTTC.

V and J are TRBV5-3 and TRBJ2-5; perhaps TRBD1 as D (6 bases). TRBV5-3 is annotated as an ORF whose role is uncertain. The V end lost 8 bases, the J end lost 2 bases, and 19 bases lay between the germline ends. The CDR3 loop spans 15 amino acids. The chain's CDR3 is CASGLIGTRQETQYF. For the CDR3, the DNA is TGTGCCAGCGGCTTAATCGGGACACGTCAAGAGACCCAGTACTTC.

The sample holds a few counts of this clonotype. A much larger clone lies one base from this, so it may be a read error. The CDR3 protein is CACSLNGEAFF. In nucleotides, the CDR3 is TGTGCCTGCAGCTTAAACGGTGAAGCTTTCTTT. This sequence joins TRBV7-6 and TRBJ1-1, with D unclear. The CDR3 is made up of 11 amino acids. From germline, CDR1 is SGHVS and CDR2 FNYEAQ.

The rearrangement links TRBV6-6 to TRBJ2-1, with a possible D match to TRBD2 (5 bases). Trimming took off 5 bases at V and 0 bases at J, with 17 bases between the two ends. This CDR3 has 17 amino acids. Germline CDR1 reads MNHNY; CDR2 reads SVGAGI (reference sequence). As DNA, the CDR3 is TGTGCCAGCAGTCCTCTCGTAGCGCAAAGCTCCTACAATGAGCAGTTCTTC. Translation: CASSPLVAQSSYNEQFF.

This clonotype was recorded a few times. This may stem from a read error, because a much larger clone lies one nucleotide away. The CDR3 DNA reads TGTGCCAGCAGTCCATCGGGAGGGCGGGGGGGTCTCAACACAGATACGCAGTATTTT. It codes for CASSPSGGRGGLNTDTQYF. The V gene is TRBV12-3 or TRBV12-4, the J gene TRBJ2-3; 9 positions match TRBD2. The CDR3 runs 19 residues. The J segment lost 2 bases and the V segment lost 5 bases, leaving 17 bases of the junction unmatched.

The DNA for the CDR3 is TGTGCCCTTAAGGCCAGGGGACAAGAGACCCAGTACTTC. This codes for CALKARGQETQYF. The chain employs TRBV6-2 or TRBV6-3 and TRBJ2-5, with D tentatively TRBD1 (6 bases). The CDR3 is made up of 13 amino acids. CDR1 is MNHEY, CDR2 SVGEGT, per germline. Deletions cut 11 bases from V and 2 bases from J, with 15 bases between.

This clonotype appeared many times. The V and J genes are TRBV6-2 or TRBV6-3 and TRBJ1-6; no definite D call. Trimming shortened V by 4 bases and J by 9 bases, and 16 bases separated the two germline ends. CDR1 and CDR2 (germline): MNHEY, SVGEGT. The CDR3 has 15 residues. Written as DNA, the CDR3 is TGTGCCAGCAGTTCGACGACGGAGCCCATTTCACCCCTCCACTTT. Its translation: CASSSTTEPISPLHF.

This clonotype came up many times. The V gene is TRBV18, the J gene TRBJ1-5; D remains ambiguous. The CDR3 sequence is 15 residues long. CDR1 and CDR2 from the germline V gene are KGHSH and LQKENI. Between the trimmed V and J ends, which lost 0 bases and 5 bases, there was a span of 11 bases. The CDR3 coding sequence is TGTGCCAGCTCACCACCCTTTAATGGGGATCAGCCCCAGCATTTT. Translated, it gives CASSPPFNGDQPQHF.

This clonotype was recorded at least ten times. The chain has TRBV5-4 and TRBJ1-1, with 7 positions matching TRBD1. CDR3 length: 14 residues. V shed 0 bases and J 7 bases; nucleotides not matched to a gene: 6. Germline-derived CDR1 and CDR2 are SGHNT and YYREEE (reference sequence). The CDR3 loop reads CASSLGDSIFEAFF. CDR3 DNA sequence: TGTGCCAGCAGCTTGGGGGACAGCATATTTGAAGCTTTCTTT.

This clonotype is deemed medium-sized. The CDR3 loop is CASQDSGLRYEQYF. CDR3 coding DNA: TGTGCCAGTCAGGATAGCGGCCTTAGGTACGAGCAGTACTTC. The chain combines TRBV7-2 with TRBJ2-7, with D perhaps TRBD2 (6 bases). Trimming stripped 9 bases from V and 4 bases from J, with 19 bases between. Per the germline V gene, CDR1 is SGHTA and CDR2 is FQGNSA. This CDR3 contains 14 residues. Full variable domain (missing parts from reference TRBV7-2 and TRBJ2-7): GAGVSQSPSNKVTEKGKDVELRCDPISGHTALYWYRQSLGQGLEFLIYFQGNSAPDKSGLPSDRFSAERTGGSVSTLTIQRTQQEDSAVYLCASQDSGLRYEQYFGPGTRLTVT.

This clonotype ranks as medium-sized. The chain joins TRBV10-3 to TRBJ2-7, with D possibly matching TRBD1 (6 bases). Germline loops: CDR1 ENHRY, CDR2 SYGVKD. V was clipped by 7 bases and J by 5 bases, with 18 bases between them. The CDR3 consists of 14 residues. The CDR3 loop reads CAIKKQGQVHEQYF. DNA for the CDR3: TGTGCCATCAAGAAACAGGGCCAGGTGCACGAGCAGTACTTC.

The chain is built from TRBV15 and TRBJ1-2; 8 positions match TRBD1. In germline, CDR1 is LNHNV, CDR2 YYDKDF (reference sequence). The V gene end was trimmed by 9 bases and the J gene end by 4 bases; junction bases not matched to a gene: 7. The CDR3 covers 13 residues. CDR3 DNA sequence: TGTGCCACAAGACAGGGGCCGGGCTATGGCTACACCTTC. It translates to CATRQGPGYGYTF.

This clonotype was observed at least ten times. This chain joins TRBV4-1 and TRBJ1-5, with D possibly TRBD1 on 6 matching bases. This CDR3 has 15 residues. Deletions cut 3 bases from V and 0 bases from J, with 9 bases between. CDR1 MGHRA and CDR2 YSYEKL come from the germline V gene. For the CDR3, the DNA is TGCGCCAGCAGCCATGGACAGAATAGCAATCAGCCCCAGCATTTT. Translated: CASSHGQNSNQPQHF.

This clonotype was seen a few times. A much larger clonotype is one base distant, so this may be a read error. V is TRBV7-2 and J is TRBJ1-5, with D unresolved. The germline V gene has CDR1 SGHTA and CDR2 FQGNSA. This CDR3 contains 12 residues. CDR3 in amino acids: CASSSGNQPQQF. For the CDR3, the DNA is TGTGCCAGCAGCTCAGGAAATCAGCCCCAGCAATTT.

This clonotype occurred many times. This chain joins TRBV7-6 and TRBJ2-1; 7 bases are shared with TRBD2. The CDR3 spans 14 residues. The germline V gene encodes CDR1 SGHVS and CDR2 FNYEAQ. V shed 5 bases and J 7 bases; nucleotides not matched to a gene: 8. The CDR3 DNA follows: TGTGCCAGCAGCCCCCTCAAAGCGGGGAATGAGCAGTTCTTC. Its protein product is CASSPLKAGNEQFF.

The genes are TRBV10-1 and TRBJ2-2; D is ambiguous. V lost 5 bases, J lost 5 bases, and 24 bases lay in between. CDR1 and CDR2 from the germline V gene are WNHNN and SYGVQD (reference sequence). This CDR3 is 18 amino acids long. CDR3 in amino acids: CASSHADPGSRRTGELFF. CDR3 DNA sequence: TGCGCCAGCAGTCACGCGGATCCCGGGTCTAGACGGACCGGGGAGCTGTTTTTT.

The table lists this clonotype with many counts. The rearrangement links TRBV5-1 to TRBJ1-1; 9 nucleotides line up with TRBD1. There are 15 residues in the CDR3. The trim removed 0 bases at V and 4 bases at J, leaving 4 bases unmatched. The V gene's germline CDR1 is SGHRS and CDR2 YFSETQ. The CDR3 loop is CASSLAGTGITEAFF. As DNA, the CDR3 is TGCGCCAGCAGCTTGGCCGGGACAGGGATCACTGAAGCTTTCTTT.